The 20 T cell receptor beta chains presented below share a single source sample, sequenced in a study of tissue T cells after allogeneic stem cell transplantation. Produced via immunoSEQ multiplex PCR; TCRdb's table is partial and in-frame only. The sample lists some 7,600 clones, 45% to 65% occurring once. Time point here: mouse harvest day 7 after allogeneic transplant. Each mouse received 10^7 T-cell-depleted marrow cells plus 10^6 splenic CD5+ T cells by tail vein. The sample comprised lymph node tissue. The receptor source for this set is a female BALB/c mouse given C57BL/6 T cells with graft-versus-host disease after an allogeneic hematopoietic cell transplant.

On this clone itself: These gene names are mouse names. The read terminates 1 residue before the CDR3 end, so the remaining end is supplied by the germline J gene. V and J are TRBV20 and TRBJ2-3; D assignment may be TRBD1 or TRBD2 (5 bases each). Germline values: CDR1 GFQATS, CDR2 STVNSAI. V dropped 2 bases and J dropped 2 bases, with 8 bases sitting between them. This CDR3 spans 13 amino acids. The CDR3 spells CGARRGAAETLYF. CDR3 DNA, as far as it was read: TGTGGTGCTAGGAGAGGGGCTGCAGAAACGCTGTAT.

This clone was detected only a few times. The listed genes are named as in mouse. The read finishes 1 residue shy of the CDR3 end, and the germline J gene is used to complete it. This chain uses TRBV3 with TRBJ2-2, with D perhaps matching TRBD1 (6 bases). From germline, CDR1 is SNHLY and CDR2 FYNGKV (reference sequence). The CDR3 is 15 residues long. V gave up 3 bases and J gave up 0 bases, with 8 bases separating them. The covered CDR3 bases are TGTGCCAGCAGCTTCTGGACAGCAAACACCGGGCAGCTCTAC. Translating gives CASSFWTANTGQLY. The whole CDR3 sequence reads CASSFWTANTGQLYF. Full variable domain (remainder filled in from reference TRBV3 and TRBJ2-2): GPKVLQIPSHQIIDMGQMVTLNCDPVSNHLYFYWYKQILGQQMEFLVNFYNGKVMEKSKLFKDQFSVERPDGSYFTLKIQPTALEDSAVYFCASSFWTANTGQLYFGEGSKLTVL.

This clone appeared once. These gene names are mouse names. From the germline J gene comes the end of the CDR3, since the read stops 1 residue before it. This chain connects TRBV15 to TRBJ1-2; 9 bases are shared with TRBD1. This CDR3 has 14 residues. The junction had 2 bases not matched to a gene; V was cut back by 6 bases and J by 0 bases. Per germline, CDR1 SGHND and CDR2 FRSKSL. The CDR3 spells CASSGQGTNSDYTF. Incomplete CDR3 DNA: TGTGCCAGCAGCGGACAGGGGACAAACTCCGACTACACC.

Only a few counts were recorded for this clone. Gene names are the mouse ones. The CDR3 is cut off 1 residue early in the read; its end comes from the germline J gene. This chain links TRBV16 with TRBJ2-1; 7 nucleotides align to TRBD2. The trim removed 1 base at V and 1 base at J, leaving 1 base unmatched. The germline V gene has CDR1 SGHSA and CDR2 FRNQAP. The CDR3 has 15 amino acids. The sequenced part of the CDR3 DNA is TGTGCAAGCAGCTTAGCCTGGGGGAACTATGCTGAGCAGTTC. Protein sequence: CASSLAWGNYAEQF. The whole CDR3 protein reads CASSLAWGNYAEQFF.

This clone was observed a handful of times. These gene names are mouse names. The CDR3 end falls 1 residue outside the read, so it is completed with the germline J gene. The chain has TRBV26 and TRBJ2-7, with D perhaps matching TRBD2 (6 bases). Germline CDR1 is KGHPV and CDR2 is FQNQEV (reference sequence). Trimming took 1 base from V and 0 from J, leaving 7 bases between them. The CDR3 totals 14 residues. The covered CDR3 bases are TGTGCCAGCAGTCTGTGGGGGGTCTCCTATGAACAGTAC. This encodes CASSLWGVSYEQY. The CDR3 as a whole reads CASSLWGVSYEQYF.

Of note for this clone: Gene names are the mouse ones. Read coverage stops 1 residue before the CDR3 terminus; the germline J gene supplies the remainder. The chain has TRBV16 and TRBJ1-3; a possible D gene is TRBD1 (5 bases). V lost 4 bases and J 0 bases, leaving 7 bases between the germline ends. Germline V CDR1 and CDR2: SGHSA, FRNQAP. This CDR3 is built from 14 residues. The CDR3 is CASSSTVSGNTLYF. The sequenced part of the CDR3 DNA is TGTGCAAGCAGCTCGACAGTTTCTGGAAATACGCTCTAT.

A note on this clone: Gene and germline names: mouse. The read gets to within 1 residue of the CDR3 end, and the germline J gene fills in the rest. The chain recombines TRBV13-2 with TRBJ1-5, with TRBD1 identical over 9 bases. After removal of 3 bases from V and 6 bases from J, the junction contained 10 bases not matched to a gene. The V gene's germline CDR1 is NNHNN and CDR2 SYGAGS (reference sequence). This CDR3 spans 16 amino acids. CDR3 bases read: TGTGCCAGCGGTGGGGGGGACAGGGAGAGGGGCCAGGCTCCGCTT. Its protein product is CASGGGDRERGQAPL. The CDR3 as a whole reads CASGGGDRERGQAPLF.

Note on this clone: Here the gene names and germline are mouse. Sequencing ends 1 residue short of the CDR3 end; the germline J gene provides the rest. The V gene is TRBV5, the J gene TRBJ2-7; 7 bases fit TRBD1. The CDR3 contains 14 residues. The germline CDR1 and CDR2 sequences are LGHNA and YNLKQL (reference sequence). V gave up 5 bases and J gave up 5 bases; unmatched junction bases: 9. This CDR3 reads CASSTRQGLDEQYF. Partial CDR3 DNA: TGTGCCAGCAGCACCCGACAGGGTTTGGATGAACAGTAC.

As concerns this clone: All gene names here are mouse names. Sequencing ends 1 residue short of the CDR3 end; the germline J gene provides the rest. V gene TRBV16 combines with J gene TRBJ2-4, with D unresolved. Germline V gene data show CDR1 as SGHSA and CDR2 as FRNQAP. Trimming took off 5 bases at V and 0 bases at J, with 9 bases between the two ends. CDR3 length equals 14 residues. CDR3 loop: CASSQSSSQNTLYF. The sequenced part of the CDR3 DNA is TGTGCAAGCAGCCAGAGCAGTAGTCAAAACACCTTGTAC.

This clone was seen only a few times. Mouse names are used for the genes. The read ends 1 residue before the CDR3 terminus; that terminus is restored from the germline J gene. The V call is TRBV5, the J call TRBJ2-7; D remains ambiguous. The CDR3 extends over 14 amino acids. The V end lost 2 bases, the J end lost 0 bases, and 8 bases lay between the germline ends. CDR1 LGHNA and CDR2 YNLKQL come from the germline V gene (reference sequence). CDR3 DNA, as far as it was read: TGTGCCAGCAGCCAAAGACAAAGCTCCTATGAACAGTAC. This sequence encodes CASSQRQSSYEQY. The whole CDR3 reads CASSQRQSSYEQYF.

About this clone: Here the gene names and germline are mouse. The CDR3 end lies 1 residue beyond the end of the read and is filled in from the germline J gene. V is TRBV16 and J is TRBJ1-1; no clear D gene. V was clipped by 0 bases and J by 0 bases, with 8 bases between them. This CDR3 has 15 residues. Per the germline V gene, CDR1 is SGHSA and CDR2 is FRNQAP. CDR3 sequence: CASSLDNGANTEVFF. The sequenced CDR3 bases are TGTGCAAGCAGCTTAGATAACGGGGCAAACACAGAAGTCTTC.

This clone was counted between two and nine times. The gene names given are mouse names. From the germline J gene comes the end of the CDR3, since the read stops 1 residue before it. The chain is built from TRBV3 and TRBJ2-1; 12 bases map to TRBD2. Germline V gives CDR1 SNHLY, CDR2 FYNGKV (reference sequence). V dropped 4 bases and J dropped 6; count of bases not matched to a gene: 4. CDR3 length: 15 residues. This chain's CDR3 is CASSSGLGGGAEQFF. Incomplete CDR3 DNA: TGTGCCAGCAGCTCGGGACTGGGGGGAGGTGCTGAGCAGTTC.

As for this clone: Genes and germline are mouse. The read terminates 1 residue before the CDR3 end, so the remaining end is supplied by the germline J gene. This chain uses TRBV20 with TRBJ2-5; 11 nucleotides align to TRBD2. The ends lost 2 bases at V and 8 bases at J; junction bases unmatched: 9. This CDR3 spans 15 amino acids. Germline-derived CDR1 and CDR2 are GFQATS and STVNSAI. The CDR3 spells CGARSTGGAQGTQYF. The CDR3 bases that were read are TGTGGTGCTAGGTCCACTGGGGGGGCGCAGGGCACCCAGTAC.

This clone occurred a few times. Mouse germline and gene names are used. From the germline J gene comes the end of the CDR3, since the read stops 1 residue before it. The genes are TRBV5 and TRBJ1-3; D remains unclear. Germline CDR1 is LGHNA and CDR2 is YNLKQL (reference sequence). Trimming took off 0 bases at V and 2 bases at J, with 2 bases between the two ends. The CDR3 extends over 13 amino acids. The CDR3 sequence is CASSQDAGNTLYF. The covered CDR3 bases are TGTGCCAGCAGCCAAGATGCTGGAAATACGCTCTAT.

In regard to this clone: The gene symbols are mouse symbols. From the germline J gene comes the end of the CDR3, since the read stops 1 residue before it. The chain links TRBV26 to TRBJ2-4; D is undetermined. Trimming cost V 4 bases and J 0 bases, with 2 bases left between them. In germline, CDR1 is KGHPV, CDR2 FQNQEV (reference sequence). This CDR3 contains 12 residues. The CDR3 loop reads CASSHSQNTLYF. The covered CDR3 bases are TGTGCCAGCAGTCACAGTCAAAACACCTTGTAC.

This clone was counted only a few times. Gene names refer to mouse genes. The CDR3 is cut off 1 residue early in the read; its end comes from the germline J gene. The rearrangement links TRBV26 to TRBJ2-7, with D possibly TRBD1 on 5 matching bases. Trimming pared 4 bases from V and 3 bases from J, leaving 7 bases between. The CDR3 has 12 amino acids. Germline CDR1 reads KGHPV; CDR2 reads FQNQEV (reference sequence). The sequenced part of the CDR3 DNA is TGTGCCAGCAGTCCGGACATCTATGAACAGTAC. It encodes CASSPDIYEQY. The CDR3 as a whole reads CASSPDIYEQYF. The full variable domain, completed using reference TRBV26 and TRBJ2-7, is NSKVIQTPRYLVKGQGQKAKMRCIPEKGHPVVFWYQQNKNNEFKFLINFQNQEVLQQIDMTEKRFSAECPSNSPCSLEIQSSEAGDSALYLCASSPDIYEQYFGPGTRLTVL.

Concerning this clone itself: The genes and germline here are from mouse. This chain's CDR3 is CASSLGEEIEQYF. The CDR3 bases that were read are TGTGCCAGCAGTTTGGGGGAGGAGATTGAACAGTAC. V gene TRBV15 combines with J gene TRBJ2-7; tentatively, D is TRBD1 or TRBD2 (5 bases each). The CDR3 is cut off 1 residue early in the read; its end comes from the germline J gene. V was cut by 3 bases and J by 6 bases, with 12 bases left in between. The CDR3 is 13 residues long. Germline V lookup: CDR1 SGHND, CDR2 FRSKSL.

As concerns this clone: The gene symbols are mouse symbols. Read sequence stops 1 residue before the CDR3 end, and the germline J gene provides the missing end. The chain employs TRBV31 and TRBJ2-7, with D unclear. V was cut by 0 bases and J by 4 bases, with 10 bases left in between. The V gene's germline CDR1 is GKSSPN and CDR2 SITVG. The CDR3 covers 13 residues. CDR3: CAWSLGDLYEQYF. The covered CDR3 bases are TGTGCCTGGAGTCTAGGTGACTTATATGAACAGTAC.

This clone was observed a handful of times. The germline and genes are mouse ones. The read is 1 residue too short to cover the CDR3 end, so that end is filled in from the germline J gene. Other DNA sequences from this sample encode an identical CDR3 as well. V gene TRBV26 combines with J gene TRBJ1-3; D is ambiguous. Germline CDR1 and CDR2: KGHPV and FQNQEV (reference sequence). The ends were cut back, 2 bases at V and 0 bases at J, with 2 bases in the middle. The CDR3 has 13 amino acids. The CDR3 loop is CASSLDSGNTLYF. The CDR3 DNA, read in part, is TGTGCCAGCAGTCTGGATTCTGGAAATACGCTCTAT.

As regards this clone: Gene labels here are mouse ones. The CDR3 sequence is CTCSAQGPPERLFF. The CDR3 bases that were read are TGCACCTGCAGTGCACAGGGGCCACCCGAAAGATTATTT. The chain uses TRBV1 and TRBJ1-4; perhaps TRBD1 as D (6 bases). The read terminates 1 residue before the CDR3 end, so the remaining end is supplied by the germline J gene. The CDR3 contains 14 residues. CDR1 NSQYPW and CDR2 LRSPGD come from the germline V gene (reference sequence). V was shortened by 2 bases and J by 7 bases, with 11 bases between the two germline ends. The complete variable domain, with remaining parts taken from reference TRBV1 and TRBJ1-4, reads VTLLEQNPRWRLVPRGQAVNLRCILKNSQYPWMSWYQQDLQKQLQWLFTLRSPGDKEVKSLPGADYLATRVTDTELRLQVANMSQGRTLYCTCSAQGPPERLFFGHGTKLSVL.